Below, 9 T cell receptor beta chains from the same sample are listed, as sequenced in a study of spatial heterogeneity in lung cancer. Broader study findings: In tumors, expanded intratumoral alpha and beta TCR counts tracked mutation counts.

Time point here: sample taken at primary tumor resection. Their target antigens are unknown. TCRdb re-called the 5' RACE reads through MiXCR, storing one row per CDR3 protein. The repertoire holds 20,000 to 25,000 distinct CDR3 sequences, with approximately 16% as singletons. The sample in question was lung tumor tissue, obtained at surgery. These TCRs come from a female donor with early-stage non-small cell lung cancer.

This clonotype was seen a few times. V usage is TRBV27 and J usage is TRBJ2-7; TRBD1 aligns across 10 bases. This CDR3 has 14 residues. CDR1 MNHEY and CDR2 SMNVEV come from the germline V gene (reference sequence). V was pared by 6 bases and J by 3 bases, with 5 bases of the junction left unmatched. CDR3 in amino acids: CASRLGQGSYEQYF. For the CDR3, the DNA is TGTGCCAGCAGGCTGGGACAGGGGAGCTACGAGCAGTACTTC.

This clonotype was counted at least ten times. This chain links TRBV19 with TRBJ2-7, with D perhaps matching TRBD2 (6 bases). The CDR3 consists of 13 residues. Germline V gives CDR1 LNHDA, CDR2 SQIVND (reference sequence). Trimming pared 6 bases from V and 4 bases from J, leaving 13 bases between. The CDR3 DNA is TGTGCCAGTAGGAGCGGGTCGCGTTACGAGCAGTACTTC. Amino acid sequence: CASRSGSRYEQYF. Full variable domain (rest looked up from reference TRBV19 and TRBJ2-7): DGGITQSPKYLFRKEGQNVTLSCEQNLNHDAMYWYRQDPGQGLRLIYYSQIVNDFQKGDIAEGYSVSREKKESFPLTVTSAQKNPTAFYLCASRSGSRYEQYFGPGTRLTVT.

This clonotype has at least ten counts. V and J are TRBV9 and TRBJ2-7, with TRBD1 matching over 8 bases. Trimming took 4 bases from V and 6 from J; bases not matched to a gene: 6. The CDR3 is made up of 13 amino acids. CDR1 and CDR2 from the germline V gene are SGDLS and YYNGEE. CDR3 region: CASSFAGGGEQYF. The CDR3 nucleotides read TGTGCCAGCAGCTTCGCAGGGGGCGGCGAGCAGTACTTC.

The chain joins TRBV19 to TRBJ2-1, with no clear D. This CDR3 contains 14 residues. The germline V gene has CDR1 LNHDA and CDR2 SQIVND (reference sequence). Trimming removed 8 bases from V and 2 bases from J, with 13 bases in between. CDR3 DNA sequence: TGTGCCAGTCGCGGACCCTCAACCTACAATGAGCAGTTCTTC. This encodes CASRGPSTYNEQFF.

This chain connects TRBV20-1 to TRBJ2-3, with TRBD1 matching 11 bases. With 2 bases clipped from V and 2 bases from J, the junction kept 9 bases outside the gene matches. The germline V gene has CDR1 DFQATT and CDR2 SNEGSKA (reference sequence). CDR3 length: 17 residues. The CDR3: CSARQPRGQGDTDTQYF. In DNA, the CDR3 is TGCAGTGCTAGACAACCCCGGGGACAGGGGGACACAGATACGCAGTATTTT.

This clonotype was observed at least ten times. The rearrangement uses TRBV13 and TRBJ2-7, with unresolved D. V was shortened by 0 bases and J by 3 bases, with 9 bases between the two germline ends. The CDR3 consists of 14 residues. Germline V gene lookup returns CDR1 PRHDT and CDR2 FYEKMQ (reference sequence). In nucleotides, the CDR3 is TGTGCCAGCAGCTTAGGCTTGCGGAACTACGAGCAGTACTTC. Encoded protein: CASSLGLRNYEQYF.

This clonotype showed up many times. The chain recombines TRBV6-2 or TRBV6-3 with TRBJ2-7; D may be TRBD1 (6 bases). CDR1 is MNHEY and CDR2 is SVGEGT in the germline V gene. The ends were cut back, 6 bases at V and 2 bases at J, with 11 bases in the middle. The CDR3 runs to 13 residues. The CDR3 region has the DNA TGTGCCAGCAGCCCGGACAGCGCCTACGAGCAGTACTTC. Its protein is CASSPDSAYEQYF.

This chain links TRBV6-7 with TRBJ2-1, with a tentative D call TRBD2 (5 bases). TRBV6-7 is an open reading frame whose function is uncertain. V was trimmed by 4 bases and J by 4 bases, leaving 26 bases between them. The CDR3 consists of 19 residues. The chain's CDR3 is CASSSPSRGLAITYNEQFF. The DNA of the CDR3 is TGTGCCAGCAGTTCCCCCTCAAGAGGCCTAGCAATTACGTACAATGAGCAGTTCTTC.

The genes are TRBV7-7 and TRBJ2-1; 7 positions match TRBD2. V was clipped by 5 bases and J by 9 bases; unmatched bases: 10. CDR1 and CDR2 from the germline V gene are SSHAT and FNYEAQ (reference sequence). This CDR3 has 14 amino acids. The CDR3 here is CASSPGSGEGEQFF. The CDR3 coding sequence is TGTGCCAGCAGCCCGGGAAGCGGGGAGGGTGAGCAGTTCTTC.